This is a list of T cell receptor beta chains from one sample in a study of shared clonotypes between healthy human individuals. Profiling relied on immunoSEQ multiplex PCR, and the TCRdb table lists in-frame clones only, not all of them. The data show 2,500,000 or so clones, with about 92% seen just once and over 0.12% held by the top ten. Sequencing was carried out using naive CD4+ T cells sorted from blood. These receptors all stem from a man aged 18-30 years in good health. Both conserved end residues are part of each CDR3. The order of the fields is clone size, D gene, V gene, J gene, CDR3 DNA, CDR3 protein. The D gene is left open where the match is weak. A clone size is listed for some rows: how often the clone was seen (once, few, many), or a class if it is expanded.

clone size: -
D gene: -
V gene: TRBV6-5
J gene: TRBJ2-5
CDR3 DNA: TGTGCCAGCAGTTATTGGCAGGGTTTAGAGACCCAGTACTTC
CDR3 protein: CASSYWQGLETQYF

clone size: -
D gene: TRBD2
V gene: TRBV9
J gene: TRBJ2-3
CDR3 DNA: TGTGCCAGCAGCGCCCAGCGGGGGGGCGGCTGGGATACGCAGTATTTT
CDR3 protein: CASSAQRGGGWDTQYF

clone size: -
D gene: -
V gene: TRBV7-9
J gene: TRBJ2-2
CDR3 DNA: TGTGCCAGCAGCTTAGAAACTAACACCGGGGAGCTGTTTTTT
CDR3 protein: CASSLETNTGELFF

clone size: -
D gene: -
V gene: TRBV5-1
J gene: TRBJ1-3
CDR3 DNA: TGCGCCAGCAGCTTGTCAGGATCTGGAAACACCATATATTTT
CDR3 protein: CASSLSGSGNTIYF

clone size: -
D gene: -
V gene: TRBV28
J gene: TRBJ1-1
CDR3 DNA: TGTGCCAGCAGTTTATTTACACGTATGAACACTGAAGCTTTCTTT
CDR3 protein: CASSLFTRMNTEAFF

clone size: -
D gene: TRBD1
V gene: TRBV6-6
J gene: TRBJ1-6
CDR3 DNA: TGTGCCAGCAGTTACGAGGCAGGGGGATCACCCCTCCACTTT
CDR3 protein: CASSYEAGGSPLHF

clone size: -
D gene: TRBD1
V gene: TRBV2
J gene: TRBJ1-1
CDR3 DNA: TGTGCCAGCAGCCGACAGGGGTTGGCGACTGAAGCTTTCTTT
CDR3 protein: CASSRQGLATEAFF

clone size: -
D gene: TRBD1
V gene: TRBV19
J gene: TRBJ2-1
CDR3 DNA: TGTGCCAGTAGTATAGTACTGTCGGGGGGACAGGGGTACAATGAGCAGTTCTTC
CDR3 protein: CASSIVLSGGQGYNEQFF

clone size: -
D gene: -
V gene: TRBV27
J gene: TRBJ2-2
CDR3 DNA: TGTGCCAGCAGTTTAGGGAGATGGACCGGGGAGCTGTTTTTT
CDR3 protein: CASSLGRWTGELFF

clone size: -
D gene: -
V gene: TRBV6-1
J gene: TRBJ1-5
CDR3 DNA: TGTGCCAGCAGTGTACTACCCGGGACATTGAATCAGCCCCAGCATTTT
CDR3 protein: CASSVLPGTLNQPQHF

clone size: -
D gene: -
V gene: TRBV25-1
J gene: TRBJ1-1
CDR3 DNA: TGTGCCAGCACCGCGACAGGCTCGAACACTGAAGCTTTCTTT
CDR3 protein: CASTATGSNTEAFF

clone size: -
D gene: -
V gene: TRBV6-5
J gene: TRBJ1-1
CDR3 DNA: TGTGCCAGCAGTTACGGCCAGCGGTCGACTGAAGCTTTCTTT
CDR3 protein: CASSYGQRSTEAFF

clone size: -
D gene: TRBD2
V gene: TRBV7-2
J gene: TRBJ2-2
CDR3 DNA: TGTGCCAGCAGCTTAGCGGGACTACCCAACACCGGGGAGCTGTTTTTT
CDR3 protein: CASSLAGLPNTGELFF

clone size: -
D gene: -
V gene: TRBV7-9
J gene: TRBJ2-2
CDR3 DNA: TGTGCCAGCAGCTTAAGAGACTGGAACACCGGGGAGCTGTTTTTT
CDR3 protein: CASSLRDWNTGELFF

clone size: -
D gene: -
V gene: TRBV4-1
J gene: TRBJ2-2
CDR3 DNA: TGCGCCAGCAGCCAAGAACCCAGGGTGGACACCGGGGAGCTGTTTTTT
CDR3 protein: CASSQEPRVDTGELFF

clone size: -
D gene: -
V gene: TRBV5-1
J gene: TRBJ2-5
CDR3 DNA: TGCGCCAGCAGACCGACCGGGACGGGAAGCCAAGAGACCCAGTACTTC
CDR3 protein: CASRPTGTGSQETQYF

clone size: -
D gene: TRBD2
V gene: TRBV7-2
J gene: TRBJ2-7
CDR3 DNA: TGTGCCAGCAGCCAAGCGGGGGGGCCCGACTACGAGCAGTACTTC
CDR3 protein: CASSQAGGPDYEQYF

clone size: -
D gene: -
V gene: TRBV5-1
J gene: TRBJ2-3
CDR3 DNA: TGCGCCAGCAGCTTGCCTGGAGATACGCAGTATTTT
CDR3 protein: CASSLPGDTQYF

clone size: once
D gene: -
V gene: TRBV7-2
J gene: TRBJ1-2
CDR3 DNA: TGTGCCAGCAGCCACGGACCCTCCACTGGCTACACCTTC
CDR3 protein: CASSHGPSTGYTF

clone size: once
D gene: -
V gene: TRBV5-1
J gene: TRBJ2-3
CDR3 DNA: TGCGCCAGCAGCTTGCCTCCACAGGACCGCACAGATACGCAGTATTTT
CDR3 protein: CASSLPPQDRTDTQYF

clone size: -
D gene: TRBD2
V gene: TRBV6-7
J gene: TRBJ2-7
CDR3 DNA: TGTGCCAGCAGTCCCGCGACTAGCGGGGCCTACGAGCAGTACTTC
CDR3 protein: CASSPATSGAYEQYF

clone size: -
D gene: -
V gene: TRBV7-2
J gene: TRBJ2-1
CDR3 DNA: TGTGCCAGCAGCTTAGGGACACGGGAGTTCTTC
CDR3 protein: CASSLGTREFF

clone size: -
D gene: TRBD2
V gene: TRBV6-4
J gene: TRBJ2-5
CDR3 DNA: TGTGCCAGCACCGTCGCGGGGCGGGAGGAGGGAGTTAAGGAGACCCAGTACTTC
CDR3 protein: CASTVAGREEGVKETQYF

clone size: -
D gene: -
V gene: TRBV10-3
J gene: TRBJ2-3
CDR3 DNA: TGTGCCATCAGTGAGGGACCTCCGGGGACAGATACGCAGTATTTT
CDR3 protein: CAISEGPPGTDTQYF

clone size: few
D gene: -
V gene: TRBV5-1
J gene: TRBJ2-5
CDR3 DNA: TGCGCCAGCAGCTTGGTGGGAGAGACCCAGTACTTC
CDR3 protein: CASSLVGETQYF

clone size: -
D gene: -
V gene: TRBV5-4
J gene: TRBJ1-3
CDR3 DNA: TGTGCCAGCAGCTTCTTCTCTGGAAACACCATATATTTT
CDR3 protein: CASSFFSGNTIYF

clone size: -
D gene: -
V gene: TRBV5-1
J gene: TRBJ1-4
CDR3 DNA: TGCGCCAGCAGCTTGGCCGGGTTGAATGAAAAACTGTTTTTT
CDR3 protein: CASSLAGLNEKLFF

clone size: -
D gene: TRBD1
V gene: TRBV18
J gene: TRBJ1-1
CDR3 DNA: TGTGCCAGCTCAAGAGACAGGGTATTTAGTGGTACTGAAGCTTTCTTT
CDR3 protein: CASSRDRVFSGTEAFF

clone size: few
D gene: TRBD1
V gene: TRBV28
J gene: TRBJ2-4
CDR3 DNA: TGTGCCAGCAGTTGGGCACAGGGGGACAAAAACATTCAGTACTTC
CDR3 protein: CASSWAQGDKNIQYF

clone size: once
D gene: TRBD1
V gene: TRBV5-6
J gene: TRBJ2-3
CDR3 DNA: TGTGCCAGCAGCTCCGACAGGGGAGGTACGCAGTATTTT
CDR3 protein: CASSSDRGGTQYF

clone size: -
D gene: TRBD2
V gene: TRBV2
J gene: TRBJ2-5
CDR3 DNA: TGTGCCAGCAGTGAAAAGGGCGGGAGGGAAGAGACCCAGTACTTC
CDR3 protein: CASSEKGGREETQYF

clone size: -
D gene: -
V gene: TRBV28
J gene: TRBJ2-6
CDR3 DNA: TGTGCCAGCAGTTTAGGCAGCCCATCAGCTGGGGCCAACGTCCTGACTTTC
CDR3 protein: CASSLGSPSAGANVLTF

clone size: -
D gene: -
V gene: TRBV30
J gene: TRBJ2-3
CDR3 DNA: TGTGCCTGGAGTGAACAGAGACGGGGTACGCAGTATTTT
CDR3 protein: CAWSEQRRGTQYF

clone size: -
D gene: -
V gene: TRBV30
J gene: TRBJ2-1
CDR3 DNA: TGTGCCTGGAGAGTGGATGGCTCTTACAATGAGCAGTTCTTC
CDR3 protein: CAWRVDGSYNEQFF

clone size: few
D gene: TRBD2
V gene: TRBV10-3
J gene: TRBJ2-7
CDR3 DNA: TGTGCCATCAGTGGACCAAGGACTAGCGGGAGTGCTGTGGTGGGCGAGCAGTACTTC
CDR3 protein: CAISGPRTSGSAVVGEQYF

clone size: -
D gene: -
V gene: TRBV7-9
J gene: TRBJ1-1
CDR3 DNA: TGTGCCAGCAGCTTATTCAAAAGGAGCGGGGATTACACTGAAGCTTTCTTT
CDR3 protein: CASSLFKRSGDYTEAFF

clone size: -
D gene: -
V gene: TRBV7-9
J gene: TRBJ1-1
CDR3 DNA: TGTGCCAGCAGCTTAGCCCCCCTGGGGGGTTCCTACACTGAAGCTTTCTTT
CDR3 protein: CASSLAPLGGSYTEAFF

clone size: -
D gene: TRBD1
V gene: TRBV5-1
J gene: TRBJ1-1
CDR3 DNA: TGCGCCAGCAGCCCAACAGGGGCCCCGAACACTGAAGCTTTCTTT
CDR3 protein: CASSPTGAPNTEAFF

clone size: -
D gene: -
V gene: TRBV9
J gene: TRBJ2-5
CDR3 DNA: TGTGCCAGCAGCGCTTTCGCTGGGACGGAGACCCAGTACTTC
CDR3 protein: CASSAFAGTETQYF

clone size: -
D gene: -
V gene: TRBV7-8
J gene: TRBJ1-1
CDR3 DNA: TGTGCCAGCAGCTTACTTGCCCCGAGTGAGACTTTCTTT
CDR3 protein: CASSLLAPSETFF

clone size: once
D gene: TRBD1
V gene: TRBV25-1
J gene: TRBJ2-1
CDR3 DNA: TGTGCCGGCAGTGACCCCAGGGGGCTCGGGAATGAGCAGTTCTTC
CDR3 protein: CAGSDPRGLGNEQFF

clone size: -
D gene: -
V gene: TRBV7-2
J gene: TRBJ2-2
CDR3 DNA: TGTGCCAGCAGCCGCGGACGGGCGATGGGGGAGCTGTTTTTT
CDR3 protein: CASSRGRAMGELFF

clone size: -
D gene: -
V gene: TRBV11-2
J gene: TRBJ1-5
CDR3 DNA: TGTGCCAGCAGCTTAGACGGGACTAGCAATCAGCCCCAGCATTTT
CDR3 protein: CASSLDGTSNQPQHF

clone size: -
D gene: TRBD2
V gene: TRBV5-1
J gene: TRBJ2-2
CDR3 DNA: TGCGCCAGCAGTACCGGGACTAGCGCGAGGGAGCTGTTTTTT
CDR3 protein: CASSTGTSARELFF

clone size: -
D gene: -
V gene: TRBV6-5
J gene: TRBJ2-4
CDR3 DNA: TGTGCCAGCAGAATGACAGGAGAAGGCATTCAGTACTTC
CDR3 protein: CASRMTGEGIQYF

clone size: -
D gene: -
V gene: TRBV6-5
J gene: TRBJ1-6
CDR3 DNA: TGTGCCAGCAGTTCGACTTCCAGGGGTTATAATTCACCCCTCCACTTT
CDR3 protein: CASSSTSRGYNSPLHF

clone size: -
D gene: TRBD1
V gene: TRBV5-5
J gene: TRBJ1-1
CDR3 DNA: TGTGCCAGCAGCTTCGGGGACAGGGAGAGAACTGAAGCTTTCTTT
CDR3 protein: CASSFGDRERTEAFF

clone size: -
D gene: TRBD1
V gene: TRBV11-3
J gene: TRBJ2-2
CDR3 DNA: TGTGCCAGCAGCTTTGGACAGGGCCATGGCGGGGAGCTGTTTTTT
CDR3 protein: CASSFGQGHGGELFF

clone size: -
D gene: TRBD1
V gene: TRBV15
J gene: TRBJ1-4
CDR3 DNA: TGTGCCACCAGCAGCCCAGGACAGGGGGAAAAACTGTTTTTT
CDR3 protein: CATSSPGQGEKLFF

clone size: -
D gene: -
V gene: TRBV5-6
J gene: TRBJ1-4
CDR3 DNA: TGTGCCAGCAGCTCTGTTACCGTTGTCAGGGGAGACCCTGAAAAACTGTTTTTT
CDR3 protein: CASSSVTVVRGDPEKLFF

clone size: -
D gene: -
V gene: TRBV10-3
J gene: TRBJ2-1
CDR3 DNA: TGTGCCATCAGCTCTACACCGGGGTCCACCTACAATGAGCAGTTCTTC
CDR3 protein: CAISSTPGSTYNEQFF

clone size: -
D gene: -
V gene: TRBV29-1
J gene: TRBJ1-1
CDR3 DNA: TGCAGCGTTGGGAACAGAGCGAACACTGAAGCTTTCTTT
CDR3 protein: CSVGNRANTEAFF

clone size: -
D gene: -
V gene: TRBV29-1
J gene: TRBJ2-1
CDR3 DNA: TGCAGCGTTGGCCAGGGCTACAATGAGCAGTTCTTC
CDR3 protein: CSVGQGYNEQFF

clone size: once
D gene: TRBD2
V gene: TRBV10-3
J gene: TRBJ2-7
CDR3 DNA: TGTGCCATCAGTGAGTCCCGGCGGGAGCACTACGAGCAGTACTTC
CDR3 protein: CAISESRREHYEQYF

clone size: -
D gene: -
V gene: TRBV11-2
J gene: TRBJ2-2
CDR3 DNA: TGTGCCAGCAGCTTAGATAGGGGATCAAACACCGGGGAGCTGTTTTTT
CDR3 protein: CASSLDRGSNTGELFF